Listed here is a single T cell receptor (beta chain). With 3 bases clipped from V and 0 bases from J, the junction kept 2 bases outside the gene matches. CDR3 length equals 15 residues. CDR1 and CDR2 from the germline V gene are MNHEY and SVGAGI. This entry is derived from a study of T cell changes during pregnancy in multiple sclerosis. Sequencing was performed with immunoSEQ multiplex PCR; in TCRdb, only in-frame clones are kept and a portion is missing. The table shows approximately 50,000 clones, with 90% occurring only once. The sample was peripheral blood, taken in the third trimester of pregnancy. This TCR came from a female donor in good health, enrolled as a control in a pregnancy study. The rearrangement links TRBV6-5 to TRBJ2-7, with 10 bases fitting TRBD2. CDR3: CASSYRLAGSYEQYF. The CDR3 DNA follows: TGTGCCAGCAGTTATCGACTAGCGGGCTCCTACGAGCAGTACTTC.